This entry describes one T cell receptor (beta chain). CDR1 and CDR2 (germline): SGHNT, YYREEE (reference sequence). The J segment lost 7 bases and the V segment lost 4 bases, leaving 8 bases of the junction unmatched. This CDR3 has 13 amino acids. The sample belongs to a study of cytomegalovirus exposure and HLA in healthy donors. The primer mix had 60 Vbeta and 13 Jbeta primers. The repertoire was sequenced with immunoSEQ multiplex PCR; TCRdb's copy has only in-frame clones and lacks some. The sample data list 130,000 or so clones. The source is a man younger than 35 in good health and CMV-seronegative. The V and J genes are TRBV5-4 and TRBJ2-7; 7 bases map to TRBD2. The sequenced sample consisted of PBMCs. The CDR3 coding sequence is TGTGCCAGCAGCCGGGACTATGAGGGGGAGCAGTACTTC. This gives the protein CASSRDYEGEQYF.